The source of this T cell receptor (beta chain) is a study of T cell repertoires in cytomegalovirus infection. Study in general: TCR beta signatures that were public indicated CMV infection and matching HLA type. Study findings and constraints: It was HLA-C-restricted CMV-specific TCR beta clonotypes that dominated the response ex vivo. Cumulative frequency of public TCR beta families picked out carriers of CMV plus the relevant HLA.

This clonotype showed up many times. Its specificity is unknown. V was clipped by 4 bases and J by 0 bases, with 10 bases between them. The CDR3 length is 16 residues. Germline CDR1 and CDR2: SGHTA and FQGTGA. TCRdb reprocessed the reads with MiXCR, giving one entry per CDR3 protein. The data show 500,000 to 600,000 distinct CDR3 sequences, approximately 15% seen once. The receptor comes from a human donor in good health (CMV status not recorded). Some clones in this sample may be carry-over from other donors' samples. The sample comprised CD8+ T cells from PBMCs. V usage is TRBV7-3 and J usage is TRBJ1-6, with D uncertain. The CDR3 sequence is CASSYLGRSYNSPLHF. The CDR3 DNA reads TGTGCCAGCAGCTATCTCGGGCGCTCCTATAATTCACCCCTCCACTTT.